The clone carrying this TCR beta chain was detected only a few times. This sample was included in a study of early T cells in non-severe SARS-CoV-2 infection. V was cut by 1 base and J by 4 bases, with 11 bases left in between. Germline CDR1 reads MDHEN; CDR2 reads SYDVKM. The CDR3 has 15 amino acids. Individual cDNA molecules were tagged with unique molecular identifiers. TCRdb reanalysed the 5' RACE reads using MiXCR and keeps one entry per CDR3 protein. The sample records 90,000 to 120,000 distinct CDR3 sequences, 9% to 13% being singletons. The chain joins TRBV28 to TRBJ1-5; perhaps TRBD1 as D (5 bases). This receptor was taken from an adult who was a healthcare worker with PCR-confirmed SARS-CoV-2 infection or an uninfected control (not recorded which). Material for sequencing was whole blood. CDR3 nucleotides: TGTGCCAGCAGTTTATTGGGGGGAGGGAATCAGCCCCAGCATTTT. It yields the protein CASSLLGGGNQPQHF.